Listed below are T cell receptor beta chains from one sample, sequenced in a study of blood T cell repertoires in COVID-19. Libraries were prepared by immunoSEQ multiplex PCR; TCRdb keeps only in-frame clonotypes and omits some of them. The sample includes some 200,000 clones, approximately 78% of them seen just once. Sequencing was performed on peripheral blood. The receptor set was obtained from a woman in her 70s with COVID-19, enrolled during active disease. CDR3s leave out the opening cysteine and the closing phenylalanine or tryptophan. Each record gives: J gene, V gene, CDR3 protein.

j_gene: TRBJ2-1
v_gene: TRBV20-1
CDR3aa: SASWREDDNEQF

j_gene: TRBJ1-1
v_gene: TRBV28
CDR3aa: ASKDDSRITEAF

j_gene: TRBJ1-2
v_gene: TRBV19
CDR3aa: ASSIEEGAIDGYT

j_gene: TRBJ1-5
v_gene: TRBV28
CDR3aa: ASSFLGGQPQH

j_gene: TRBJ1-6
v_gene: TRBV5-4
CDR3aa: ASSQGQGGTYNSPLH

j_gene: TRBJ1-5
v_gene: TRBV28
CDR3aa: ASSTQGINGYSNQPQH

j_gene: TRBJ1-5
v_gene: TRBV11-2
CDR3aa: ASSLALDQPQH

j_gene: TRBJ1-4
v_gene: TRBV5-5
CDR3aa: ASSLTGGTTTNEKLF

j_gene: TRBJ2-7
v_gene: TRBV28
CDR3aa: ASSLSGGTNYEQY

j_gene: TRBJ2-2
v_gene: TRBV18
CDR3aa: ASSPRTSGTGELF

j_gene: TRBJ1-2
v_gene: TRBV5-1
CDR3aa: ASSPAGEMAIKYT

j_gene: TRBJ1-2
v_gene: TRBV6-5
CDR3aa: ASSPHRGQSYGYT

j_gene: TRBJ2-1
v_gene: TRBV28
CDR3aa: ASSSGQGFYNEQF

j_gene: TRBJ2-1
v_gene: TRBV4-3
CDR3aa: ASSQELGGRGNEQF

j_gene: TRBJ1-1
v_gene: TRBV19
CDR3aa: ASSMGQPRTEAF

j_gene: TRBJ2-3
v_gene: TRBV20-1
CDR3aa: SASRLGGDTQY

j_gene: TRBJ1-6
v_gene: TRBV11-3
CDR3aa: ASDARSSYNSPLH

j_gene: TRBJ1-2
v_gene: TRBV27
CDR3aa: ASSFLGDLASRGYT

j_gene: TRBJ1-2
v_gene: TRBV28
CDR3aa: ASSLASGQGKGGYT

j_gene: TRBJ2-5
v_gene: TRBV5-4
CDR3aa: ASTIQGNQETQY

j_gene: TRBJ2-1
v_gene: TRBV4-2
CDR3aa: ASSPRTTQPHEQF

j_gene: TRBJ1-6
v_gene: TRBV7-9
CDR3aa: ASSLGLISPLH

j_gene: TRBJ1-1
v_gene: TRBV2
CDR3aa: ASSFTGGSTEAF

j_gene: TRBJ2-7
v_gene: TRBV6-6
CDR3aa: ASSYPQGQVYEQY

j_gene: TRBJ2-3
v_gene: TRBV29-1
CDR3aa: SVIHGSTDTQY

j_gene: TRBJ2-7
v_gene: TRBV5-5
CDR3aa: ASSELAGFTYEQY

j_gene: TRBJ2-1
v_gene: TRBV6-5
CDR3aa: ASSPGTSPDEQF

j_gene: TRBJ1-2
v_gene: TRBV16
CDR3aa: ASSLTGGLKDYGYT

j_gene: TRBJ2-3
v_gene: TRBV29-1
CDR3aa: SVDGTSGSSDTQY

j_gene: TRBJ2-1
v_gene: TRBV10-1
CDR3aa: ANSSDGGRSNEQF

j_gene: TRBJ2-3
v_gene: TRBV7-2
CDR3aa: ASSLARENEQY

j_gene: TRBJ2-1
v_gene: TRBV7-3
CDR3aa: ASSLTGGRDEQF

j_gene: TRBJ2-3
v_gene: TRBV13
CDR3aa: ASTVTRARRTDTQY

j_gene: TRBJ1-2
v_gene: TRBV6-2/TRBV6-3
CDR3aa: ASSGGQGYYGYT

j_gene: TRBJ1-2
v_gene: TRBV5-1
CDR3aa: ASSSQVYGYT

j_gene: TRBJ1-1
v_gene: TRBV28
CDR3aa: ASSLQGLGTEAF

j_gene: TRBJ1-4
v_gene: TRBV7-9
CDR3aa: ASSSDAGAPEKLF

j_gene: TRBJ2-7
v_gene: TRBV18
CDR3aa: ASSRDRGDYEQY

j_gene: TRBJ2-1
v_gene: TRBV9
CDR3aa: ASSQAGTSYNEQF

j_gene: TRBJ1-5
v_gene: TRBV2
CDR3aa: ASSAGGTGNQPQH

j_gene: TRBJ1-4
v_gene: TRBV6-5
CDR3aa: ASKLGAANEKLF

j_gene: TRBJ1-2
v_gene: TRBV5-1
CDR3aa: ASSSSTGQKQGYT

j_gene: TRBJ2-1
v_gene: TRBV28
CDR3aa: ASSSLGGGPRNEQF

j_gene: TRBJ1-6
v_gene: TRBV5-4
CDR3aa: ASSLIAGGNSPLH

j_gene: TRBJ1-1
v_gene: TRBV28
CDR3aa: ASRTNEAF

j_gene: TRBJ1-6
v_gene: TRBV3-1/TRBV3-2
CDR3aa: ASSRDRNSPLH

j_gene: TRBJ1-3
v_gene: TRBV6-2/TRBV6-3
CDR3aa: ASSYLGEFSGNTIY

j_gene: TRBJ2-1
v_gene: TRBV19
CDR3aa: ASSTPPGTGGRNEQF

j_gene: TRBJ2-7
v_gene: TRBV9
CDR3aa: ASSIGGGYPYEQY

j_gene: TRBJ2-1
v_gene: TRBV7-3
CDR3aa: ASSSRVGLAGGEQF

j_gene: TRBJ2-3
v_gene: TRBV6-1
CDR3aa: ASSAMTGERTDTQY

j_gene: TRBJ2-7
v_gene: TRBV2
CDR3aa: ASNGGSASGRVLSDEQY